This T cell receptor beta chain is from a study of blood T cell repertoires in COVID-19. Study-level information: The United States, Italy and Spain supplied acute and convalescent COVID-19 samples. PBMCs, B-cell-depleted T cells, or T cells were the source of the cDNA or gDNA that made up the material.

CDR3 length: 16 residues. Germline V gene sequence: CDR1 PRHDT, CDR2 FYEKMQ (reference sequence). V shed 5 bases and J shed 5 bases, with 18 bases lying between them. In its sample, this clone was seen once. The table came from immunoSEQ multiplex PCR; TCRdb's copy has only in-frame clones and leaves some out. The table lists about 260,000 clones, about 80% of them singletons. Sequencing was performed on peripheral blood. The source is a woman older than 75 with acute or convalescent COVID-19. V and J are TRBV13 and TRBJ2-2; possibly TRBD2 for D (6 bases). DNA for the CDR3: TGTGCCAGCAGCCCACCCGGTCGGGGGAGGACCGGGGAGCTGTTTTTT. Encoded protein: CASSPPGRGRTGELFF. Full variable domain (outside the CDR3, taken from reference TRBV13 and TRBJ2-2): AAGVIQSPRHLIKEKRETATLKCYPIPRHDTVYWYQQGPGQDPQFLISFYEKMQSDKGSIPDRFSAQQFSDYHSELNMSSLELGDSALYFCASSPPGRGRTGELFFGEGSRLTVL.